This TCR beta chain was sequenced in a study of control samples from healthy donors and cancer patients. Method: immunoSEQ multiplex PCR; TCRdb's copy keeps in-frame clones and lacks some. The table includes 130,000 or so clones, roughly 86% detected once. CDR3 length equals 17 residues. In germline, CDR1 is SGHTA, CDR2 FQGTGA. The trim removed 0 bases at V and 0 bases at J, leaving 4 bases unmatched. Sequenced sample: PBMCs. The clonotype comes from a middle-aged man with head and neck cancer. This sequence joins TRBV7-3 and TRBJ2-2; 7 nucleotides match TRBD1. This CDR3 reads CASSLTGTASNTGELFF. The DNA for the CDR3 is TGTGCCAGCAGCTTAACAGGGACAGCTTCGAACACCGGGGAGCTGTTTTTT.